Listed below are T cell receptor beta chains from one sample, sequenced in a study of patients and donors after allogeneic stem cell transplantation. TCRdb processed the RT-PCR reads anew with MiXCR; each CDR3 protein has one entry. The table has some 960,000 distinct CDR3 sequences, more than 15% seen once. Input material: blood, either unsorted or a sorted T cell fraction (not recorded which). The receptors were gathered from a human donor who was either an allogeneic HSCT recipient or a stem cell or donor lymphocyte infusion donor (not recorded which). It is not recorded whose cells these are; they may come from a transplant donor. Both conserved end residues are part of each CDR3. A D gene is named only where the DNA matches it firmly. A row's size may be missing; if present it is once, few, many or a size class.

d_call: TRBD1
v_call: TRBV11-2
clone_size: few
j_call: TRBJ2-7
cdr3_aa: CASYRPDRVYEQYF
cdr3_nt: TGTGCCAGCTATCGCCCGGACAGGGTCTACGAGCAGTACTTC

d_call: TRBD1
v_call: TRBV7-3
clone_size: -
j_call: TRBJ1-6
cdr3_aa: CASSLTGPDDYYNSPLHF
cdr3_nt: TGTGCCAGCAGCTTGACAGGGCCGGACGATTACTATAATTCACCCCTCCACTTT

d_call: -
v_call: TRBV5-1
clone_size: many
j_call: TRBJ2-5
cdr3_aa: CASRTKETQYF
cdr3_nt: TGCGCCAGCAGAACTAAAGAGACCCAGTACTTC

d_call: -
v_call: TRBV5-1
clone_size: many
j_call: TRBJ1-5
cdr3_aa: CASSLGREGQPQHF
cdr3_nt: TGCGCCAGCAGCTTGGGAAGGGAAGGTCAGCCCCAGCATTTT

d_call: -
v_call: TRBV11-3
clone_size: -
j_call: TRBJ2-1
cdr3_aa: CASSSRDLTHEQFF
cdr3_nt: TGTGCCAGCAGCTCACGGGACTTAACGCATGAGCAGTTCTTC

d_call: TRBD1
v_call: TRBV11-1
clone_size: -
j_call: TRBJ2-4
cdr3_aa: CASSANRRQGVNLAKNIQYF
cdr3_nt: TGTGCCAGCAGCGCTAACAGGCGGCAGGGGGTTAATCTAGCCAAAAACATTCAGTACTTC

d_call: -
v_call: TRBV6-9
clone_size: -
j_call: TRBJ1-5
cdr3_aa: CASRGSRGNQPQHF
cdr3_nt: TGTGCCAGCCGGGGGAGTCGGGGCAATCAGCCCCAGCATTTT

d_call: TRBD1
v_call: TRBV10-3
clone_size: few
j_call: TRBJ1-2
cdr3_aa: CAISGSDRDGYTF
cdr3_nt: TGTGCCATCAGTGGGTCGGACAGGGATGGCTACACCTTC

d_call: -
v_call: TRBV10-3
clone_size: many
j_call: TRBJ2-1
cdr3_aa: CAISPNERRGIDNEQFF
cdr3_nt: TGTGCCATCAGCCCGAACGAGAGGCGAGGCATTGACAATGAGCAGTTCTTC

d_call: -
v_call: TRBV5-1
clone_size: few
j_call: TRBJ2-7
cdr3_aa: CASSLDPGPREQYF
cdr3_nt: TGCGCCAGCAGCTTGGACCCGGGCCCTCGGGAGCAGTACTTC

d_call: TRBD1
v_call: TRBV12-3/TRBV12-4
clone_size: -
j_call: TRBJ2-6
cdr3_aa: CASRGQGAKGANVLTF
cdr3_nt: TGTGCCAGCAGGGGACAGGGGGCGAAAGGGGCCAACGTCCTGACTTTC

d_call: -
v_call: TRBV9
clone_size: -
j_call: TRBJ1-1
cdr3_aa: CASSVGGGQGTEAFF
cdr3_nt: TGTGCCAGCAGCGTAGGTGGAGGCCAGGGCACTGAAGCTTTCTTT

d_call: -
v_call: TRBV4-3
clone_size: few
j_call: TRBJ2-2
cdr3_aa: CASSQDRGTGELFF
cdr3_nt: TGCGCCAGCAGCCAAGATAGGGGGACCGGGGAGCTGTTTTTT

d_call: -
v_call: TRBV5-1
clone_size: -
j_call: TRBJ1-1
cdr3_aa: CASSTPDRYTEAFF
cdr3_nt: TGCGCCAGCAGCACCCCCGACAGATACACTGAAGCTTTCTTT

d_call: TRBD1
v_call: TRBV5-4
clone_size: -
j_call: TRBJ1-2
cdr3_aa: CASRRTGGAGYTF
cdr3_nt: TGTGCCAGCAGAAGGACAGGGGGCGCTGGCTACACCTTC

d_call: -
v_call: TRBV10-3
clone_size: few
j_call: TRBJ1-5
cdr3_aa: CATQPGDILVKNQPQHF
cdr3_nt: TGTGCCACTCAACCGGGCGATATCCTGGTCAAGAATCAGCCCCAGCATTTT

d_call: -
v_call: TRBV27
clone_size: -
j_call: TRBJ1-1
cdr3_aa: CASSAYSSGVTEAFF
cdr3_nt: TGTGCCAGCAGTGCCTACAGTAGCGGGGTCACTGAAGCTTTCTTT

d_call: -
v_call: TRBV10-3
clone_size: few
j_call: TRBJ1-5
cdr3_aa: CAIRQGLGNQPQHF
cdr3_nt: TGTGCCATCAGACAGGGATTGGGCAATCAGCCCCAGCATTTT

d_call: -
v_call: TRBV10-3
clone_size: many
j_call: TRBJ2-2
cdr3_aa: CAISGLTGELFF
cdr3_nt: TGTGCCATCAGTGGATTGACCGGGGAGCTGTTTTTT

d_call: TRBD2
v_call: TRBV11-3
clone_size: -
j_call: TRBJ2-4
cdr3_aa: CASSFGREGNIQYF
cdr3_nt: TGTGCCAGCAGCTTTGGCAGGGAGGGTAACATTCAGTACTTC

d_call: TRBD1
v_call: TRBV6-2/TRBV6-3
clone_size: few
j_call: TRBJ1-1
cdr3_aa: CASGRGQLVRNTEAFF
cdr3_nt: TGTGCCAGCGGCCGGGGACAGCTAGTCCGGAACACTGAAGCTTTCTTT

d_call: -
v_call: TRBV30
clone_size: -
j_call: TRBJ2-2
cdr3_aa: CAWRTDLTGELFF
cdr3_nt: TGTGCCTGGAGGACAGACCTCACCGGGGAGCTGTTTTTT

d_call: -
v_call: TRBV3-1
clone_size: few
j_call: TRBJ1-1
cdr3_aa: CASSQATATEAFF
cdr3_nt: TGTGCCAGCAGCCAAGCCACGGCCACTGAAGCTTTCTTT

d_call: -
v_call: TRBV20-1
clone_size: -
j_call: TRBJ2-2
cdr3_aa: CSARVITNTGELFF
cdr3_nt: TGCAGTGCTAGAGTGATTACGAACACCGGGGAGCTGTTTTTT

d_call: TRBD1
v_call: TRBV20-1
clone_size: -
j_call: TRBJ1-2
cdr3_aa: CSALRPGTGANYGYTF
cdr3_nt: TGCAGTGCTCTCCGTCCCGGGACAGGGGCCAACTATGGCTACACCTTC

d_call: -
v_call: TRBV12-3/TRBV12-4
clone_size: few
j_call: TRBJ2-3
cdr3_aa: CASSFGLRHLPDTQYF
cdr3_nt: TGTGCCAGCAGTTTCGGCTTGCGGCACCTCCCAGATACGCAGTATTTT

d_call: -
v_call: TRBV27
clone_size: -
j_call: TRBJ2-5
cdr3_aa: CASSLSGGKPGETQYF
cdr3_nt: TGTGCCAGCAGTTTATCAGGGGGGAAACCCGGAGAGACCCAGTACTTC

d_call: -
v_call: TRBV4-1
clone_size: -
j_call: TRBJ1-1
cdr3_aa: CASSQVSRVRPEAFF
cdr3_nt: TGCGCCAGCAGCCAAGTTAGTCGAGTTAGACCTGAAGCTTTCTTT

d_call: -
v_call: TRBV11-2
clone_size: -
j_call: TRBJ2-6
cdr3_aa: CASSLGLTGPSGANVLTF
cdr3_nt: TGTGCCAGCAGCTTAGGATTGACAGGACCATCTGGGGCCAACGTCCTGACTTTC

d_call: -
v_call: TRBV20-1
clone_size: few
j_call: TRBJ2-1
cdr3_aa: CSARDRGGKGNEQFF
cdr3_nt: TGCAGTGCTAGAGACAGAGGGGGAAAGGGCAATGAGCAGTTCTTC

d_call: TRBD2
v_call: TRBV20-1
clone_size: few
j_call: TRBJ2-3
cdr3_aa: CSARGPSGRPLMYF
cdr3_nt: TGCAGTGCTAGAGGACCTAGCGGGAGGCCTCTAATGTATTTT